This section outlines one TCR beta chain sequence together with its context. The data were obtained in a study of control samples from healthy donors and cancer patients. There are 14 residues in the CDR3. Trimming pared 7 bases from V and 16 bases from J, leaving 23 bases between. CDR1 and CDR2 from the germline V gene are MDHEN and SYDVKM. Libraries were prepared by immunoSEQ multiplex PCR; TCRdb keeps only in-frame clonotypes and omits some of them. The sample gives some 140,000 clones, roughly 89% of which show up once; around 11% is in the top ten. The material sequenced was blood. The receptor's source is a man under 40 in good health. V gene TRBV28 combines with J gene TRBJ1-6; TRBD1 is a possible D gene (5 bases). This CDR3 reads CASTTSRGHLLLHF. The CDR3 DNA reads as TGTGCCAGCACTACTTCTCGGGGCCACCTCTTGCTCCACTTT.